The 22 T cell receptor beta chains listed next were all sequenced from one sample in a study of cytomegalovirus exposure and HLA in healthy donors. The PCR ran on 60 Vbeta and 13 Jbeta primers. The method was immunoSEQ multiplex PCR; TCRdb's version includes in-frame clones alone and lacks a portion of them. Seen here are about 160,000 clones, 82% observed once, and the top ten hold about 1.4%. Input material: PBMCs. These receptors were obtained from a girl aged 10-17 years in good health and CMV-seropositive.

The rearrangement uses TRBV7-6 and TRBJ1-1; perhaps TRBD1 as D (5 bases). CDR1 and CDR2 from the germline V gene are SGHVS and FNYEAQ. There are 14 residues in the CDR3. V lost 4 bases to trimming and J lost 1 base, with 10 bases between them. The CDR3 DNA reads TGTGCCAGCAGCTGGGGACTTAAGAACACTGAAGCTTTCTTT. This codes for CASSWGLKNTEAFF.

Note on this clone: Other DNA sequences in this specimen translate into the identical CDR3. V is TRBV7-6 and J is TRBJ1-2, with 9 nucleotides matching TRBD1. V lost 5 bases, J lost 1 base, and 17 bases stayed unmatched. Germline V gene sequence: CDR1 SGHVS, CDR2 FNYEAQ. This CDR3 is 19 amino acids long. DNA for the CDR3: TGTGCCAGCAGCCCGCACCCACCGGGACAGGGCATAATTAACTATGGCTACACCTTC. Translation gives CASSPHPPGQGIINYGYTF.

The J gene is TRBJ2-1, the V gene TRBV25-1, with TRBD2 matching over 10 bases. This CDR3 contains 14 residues. Trimming removed 6 bases from V and 6 bases from J; junction bases left unmatched: 5. CDR1 and CDR2 (germline): MGHDK, SYGVNS. Written as DNA, the CDR3 is TGTGCCAGCAGCCTAGCGGGAGTGGGCAATGAGCAGTTCTTC. Its translation is CASSLAGVGNEQFF. The full variable domain, its missing parts supplied by reference TRBV25-1 and TRBJ2-1, is EADIYQTPRYLVIGTGKKITLECSQTMGHDKMYWYQQDPGMELHLIHYSYGVNSTEKGDLSSESTVSRIRTEHFPLTLESARPSHTSQYLCASSLAGVGNEQFFGPGTRLTVL.

The chain uses TRBV6-1 and TRBJ2-4, with a possible D match to TRBD2 (5 bases). CDR1 and CDR2 (germline): MNHNS, SASEGT. The V gene lost 2 bases and the J gene lost 9 bases, with 17 bases spanning the gap. The CDR3 has 15 residues. This CDR3 is CASSELFGIAGIQYF. In nucleotides, the CDR3 is TGTGCCAGCAGTGAATTATTCGGGATCGCAGGCATTCAGTACTTC.

This clone appeared a single time. The CDR3 DNA reads TGTGCCAGCAGTGACTGGGGGGTGAAGACAGATACGCAGTATTTT. It specifies CASSDWGVKTDTQYF. The chain joins TRBV6-1 to TRBJ2-3; tentatively, D is TRBD2 (6 bases). Germline V lookup: CDR1 MNHNS, CDR2 SASEGT. The length of the CDR3 is 15 residues. Trimming cost V 3 bases and J 3 bases, with 13 bases left between them.

The CDR3 DNA sequence: TGCGCCAGCAGCCAAGATAGCGACGAGCAGTACTTC. Its protein is CASSQDSDEQYF. The J gene is TRBJ2-7, the V gene TRBV4-1; tentatively, D is TRBD2 (5 bases). Trimming took 0 bases from V and 5 from J, leaving 5 bases between them. CDR1 and CDR2 (germline): MGHRA, YSYEKL. The CDR3 is 12 amino acids.

V and J are TRBV30 and TRBJ1-4, with TRBD1 identical over 10 bases. Germline V gene data show CDR1 as GTSNPN and CDR2 as SVGIG (reference sequence). V shed 5 bases, J shed 3 bases, and the junction held 6 bases outside the gene matches. This CDR3 is 15 amino acids long. The CDR3 sequence: CAWEPGTGANEKLFF. CDR3 coding DNA: TGTGCCTGGGAGCCGGGGACAGGGGCTAATGAAAAACTGTTTTTT.

The chain has TRBV5-1 and TRBJ2-7, with 8 bases fitting TRBD1. Trimming removed 2 bases from V and 1 base from J; junction bases left unmatched: 5. This CDR3 region has 15 residues. Germline V CDR1 and CDR2: SGHRS, YFSETQ. The DNA of the CDR3 is TGCGCCAGCAGCTTACTCGGGACAGGTTCCTACGAGCAGTACTTC. It yields the protein CASSLLGTGSYEQYF.

The chain combines TRBV27 with TRBJ1-1; 8 nucleotides match TRBD1. With 5 bases clipped from V and 6 bases from J, the junction kept 11 bases outside the gene matches. The CDR3 length is 15 residues. In germline, CDR1 is MNHEY, CDR2 SMNVEV (reference sequence). The CDR3 reads CASSPQQGGRAEAFF. The CDR3 DNA is TGTGCCAGCAGTCCCCAACAGGGGGGTAGGGCTGAAGCTTTCTTT.

About this clone: Other DNA sequences in the sample encode the same CDR3. V is TRBV28 and J is TRBJ1-4, with TRBD1 matching 10 bases. Trimming took 8 bases from V and 7 from J; bases not matched to a gene: 4. CDR1 MDHEN and CDR2 SYDVKM come from the germline V gene. CDR3 size: 13 residues. The CDR3 reads CASGGQGGEKLFF. CDR3 nucleotide sequence: TGTGCCAGCGGAGGACAGGGGGGTGAAAAACTGTTTTTT.

This sequence joins TRBV9 and TRBJ1-2; 7 bases align to TRBD1. Germline values: CDR1 SGDLS, CDR2 YYNGEE. Trimming took 1 base from V and 4 from J; bases not matched to a gene: 4. The length of the CDR3 is 14 residues. The CDR3 DNA is TGTGCCAGCAGCGTATTAGGGGGCGCCTATGGCTACACCTTC. Its protein is CASSVLGGAYGYTF.

The gene calls are TRBV30 and TRBJ2-7; 7 bases fit TRBD1. The germline V gene has CDR1 GTSNPN and CDR2 SVGIG (reference sequence). J gave up 0 bases and V 5 bases, and 7 bases lay outside the gene matches. The length of the CDR3 is 14 residues. CDR3 amino acids: CAWDATGSSYEQYF. In DNA, the CDR3 is TGTGCCTGGGATGCGACAGGGAGCTCCTACGAGCAGTACTTC.

This clone came up a few times. V is TRBV28 and J is TRBJ2-1; TRBD2 matches at 7 bases. Losses at the gene ends were 3 bases for V and 3 bases for J; bases not matched to a gene: 14. Germline-derived CDR1 and CDR2 are MDHEN and SYDVKM. The CDR3 totals 18 residues. The CDR3 sequence: CASSFRTGGSFVYNEQFF. The CDR3 nucleotides read TGTGCCAGCAGTTTCCGGACTGGCGGGAGTTTTGTCTACAATGAGCAGTTCTTC. The full variable domain, rest sourced from reference TRBV28 and TRBJ2-1, is DVKVTQSSRYLVKRTGEKVFLECVQDMDHENMFWYRQDPGLGLRLIYFSYDVKMKEKGDIPEGYSVSREKKERFSLILESASTNQTSMYLCASSFRTGGSFVYNEQFFGPGTRLTVL.

This chain connects TRBV5-6 to TRBJ2-5; possibly TRBD1 for D (6 bases). The CDR3 totals 14 residues. Trimming left V 0 bases short and J 5 bases short, with 11 bases between. Per the germline V gene, CDR1 is SGHDT and CDR2 is YYEEEE. CDR3 sequence (DNA): TGTGCCAGCAGCTTGGGGTGGCAGGGGGAGACCCAGTACTTC. This encodes CASSLGWQGETQYF. Full variable domain (missing parts from reference TRBV5-6 and TRBJ2-5): DAGVTQSPTHLIKTRGQQVTLRCSPKSGHDTVSWYQQALGQGPQFIFQYYEEEERQRGNFPDRFSGHQFPNYSSELNVNALLLGDSALYLCASSLGWQGETQYFGPGTRLLVL.

The V and J genes are TRBV10-3 and TRBJ2-5; 9 bases line up with TRBD1. V lost 10 bases and J lost 3; bases outside the gene matches: 6. In germline, CDR1 is ENHRY, CDR2 SYGVKD. CDR3 length: 13 residues. The DNA of the CDR3 is TGTGCCACCGGGACAGGGATAGAAGAGACCCAGTACTTC. Protein: CATGTGIEETQYF.

The chain recombines TRBV28 with TRBJ1-3, with D maybe TRBD1 (5 bases). Germline CDR1 reads MDHEN; CDR2 reads SYDVKM. V was pared by 2 bases and J by 1 base, with 12 bases between. The CDR3 extends over 16 amino acids. The CDR3 bases are TGTGCCAGCAGTTTACCAGGGATGATATCTGGAAACACCATATATTTT. Translation: CASSLPGMISGNTIYF.

The chain combines TRBV2 with TRBJ1-1; possibly TRBD1 for D (6 bases). The CDR3 contains 14 residues. Germline V CDR1 and CDR2: SNHLY, FYNNEI. V dropped 6 bases and J dropped 2 bases, with 13 bases sitting between them. The CDR3 nucleotides are TGTGCCAGCAGCGACTCCAGGGGTAACACTGAAGCTTTCTTT. Encoded protein: CASSDSRGNTEAFF. Combining the CDR3 with reference TRBV2 and TRBJ1-1 gives the whole variable domain EPEVTQTPSHQVTQMGQEVILRCVPISNHLYFYWYRQILGQKVEFLVSFYNNEISEKSEIFDDQFSVERPDGSNFTLKIRSTKLEDSAMYFCASSDSRGNTEAFFGQGTRLTVV.

The chain employs TRBV5-1 and TRBJ2-3; the D is unclear. The CDR3 loop spans 14 amino acids. Germline V gene lookup returns CDR1 SGHRS and CDR2 YFSETQ. Between the trimmed V and J ends, which lost 0 bases and 6 bases, there was a span of 11 bases. The CDR3 sequence: CASSLGNAADTQYF. Written as DNA, the CDR3 is TGCGCCAGCAGCTTGGGAAATGCTGCGGATACGCAGTATTTT.

The rearrangement links TRBV30 to TRBJ1-5; 9 bases map to TRBD1. V was pared by 0 bases and J by 3 bases, with 6 bases of the junction left unmatched. Per germline, CDR1 GTSNPN and CDR2 SVGIG (reference sequence). This CDR3 comprises 16 residues. The CDR3: CAWSVQGQGSNQPQHF. The CDR3 nucleotides read TGTGCCTGGAGTGTACAGGGACAGGGATCCAATCAGCCCCAGCATTTT.

The chain recombines TRBV7-9 with TRBJ1-1, with D tentatively TRBD1 (6 bases). V was clipped by 2 bases and J by 4 bases, with 17 bases between them. Germline values: CDR1 SEHNR, CDR2 FQNEAQ (reference sequence). The CDR3 runs to 16 residues. CDR3 sequence reads: CASSLIPAGVGTEAFF. DNA of the CDR3: TGTGCCAGCAGCTTAATACCCGCAGGGGTCGGCACTGAAGCTTTCTTT. The full variable domain, with the rest looked up from reference TRBV7-9 and TRBJ1-1, is DTGVSQNPRHKITKRGQNVTFRCDPISEHNRLYWYRQTLGQGPEFLTYFQNEAQLEKSRLLSDRFSAERPKGSFSTLEIQRTEQGDSAMYLCASSLIPAGVGTEAFFGQGTRLTVV.

The genes are TRBV6-5 and TRBJ1-2; D unresolved. Trimming took 0 bases from V and 3 from J, leaving 5 bases between them. CDR3 size: 13 residues. CDR1 is MNHEY and CDR2 is SVGAGI in the germline V gene. The DNA of the CDR3 is TGTGCCAGCAGTTACTCACAGTACTATGGCTACACCTTC. Amino acids: CASSYSQYYGYTF.

V is TRBV5-4 and J is TRBJ1-3, with TRBD1 as a possible D gene (5 bases). V lost 2 bases and J 3 bases, leaving 9 bases between the germline ends. The CDR3 sequence is 14 residues long. Germline CDR1 SGHNT, CDR2 YYREEE (reference sequence). CDR3 amino acids: CASSFRESGNTIYF. The CDR3 coding sequence is TGTGCCAGCAGCTTCAGGGAAAGTGGAAACACCATATATTTT.